Following are 22 T cell receptor beta chains from one sample sequenced in a study of regulatory T cells in long-lasting Graves disease. The authors built TCR beta libraries using iRepertoire HTBI primers and Arm-PCR of CDR3 regions. Each CDR3 protein is one row after TCRdb ran MiXCR on the multiplex PCR reads. Seen here are a few hundred thousand distinct CDR3 sequences, 18% observed once, and the top ten hold 12% to 15%. This sample's time point: newly diagnosed GD, antithyroid drugs for less than 3 months. Extracted PBMC RNA gave rise to the TCR library. These same records also appear under a second study, on T cells in Graves' hyperthyroidism and ophthalmopathy.

Sequences were derived from peripheral blood mononuclear cells (PBMCs), sampled at new diagnosis, from a patient treated with antithyroid drugs. Receptor source: a young woman with Graves disease.

This clonotype was recorded at least ten times. The chain has TRBV5-1 and TRBJ2-2, with 8 bases that match TRBD1. CDR3 length equals 16 residues. The ends lost 0 bases at V and 6 bases at J; junction bases unmatched: 7. Germline V gene sequence: CDR1 SGHRS, CDR2 YFSETQ. CDR3 sequence (DNA): TGCGCCAGCAGCTTGGAGGACAGGGCGTACTCCGGGGAGCTGTTTTTT. Protein sequence: CASSLEDRAYSGELFF.

In this sample, this clonotype turned up many times. The chain links TRBV18 to TRBJ1-1; the match to TRBD1 covers 7 bases. V was pared by 5 bases and J by 4 bases, with 10 bases of the junction left unmatched. This CDR3 has 15 amino acids. The germline V gene has CDR1 KGHSH and CDR2 LQKENI. CDR3 in amino acids: CASSSTGQVGTEAFF. The CDR3 bases are TGTGCCAGCTCATCAACCGGACAGGTGGGCACTGAAGCTTTCTTT. The full variable domain, in which reference TRBV18 and TRBJ1-1 provide the parts outside the CDR3, is NAGVMQNPRHLVRRRGQEARLRCSPMKGHSHVYWYRQLPEEGLKFMVYLQKENIIDESGMPKERFSAEFPKEGPSILRIQQVVRGDSAAYFCASSSTGQVGTEAFFGQGTRLTVV.

This clonotype has at least ten counts. The chain couples TRBV10-1 to TRBJ2-5; perhaps TRBD1 as D (5 bases). Germline assignment: CDR1 WNHNN and CDR2 SYGVQD (reference sequence). Trimming left V 3 bases short and J 7 bases short, with 12 bases between. This CDR3 has 13 amino acids. CDR3 protein: CASSEGRDGTQYF. CDR3 nucleotide sequence: TGCGCCAGCAGTGAAGGCAGGGATGGGACCCAGTACTTC.

In this sample, this clonotype turned up many times. The genes are TRBV11-2 and TRBJ1-5; 8 positions agree with TRBD1. Germline-derived CDR1 and CDR2 are SGHAT and FQNNGV. The junction had 10 bases not matched to a gene; V was cut back by 6 bases and J by 6 bases. This CDR3 is built from 15 residues. CDR3 DNA sequence: TGTGCCAGCAGTTTGACAGGGGCTTCGGGTCAGCCCCAGCATTTT. Its protein product is CASSLTGASGQPQHF.

The sample holds many counts of this clonotype. The V and J genes are TRBV7-6 and TRBJ1-1, with a possible D match to TRBD1 (5 bases). V was trimmed by 2 bases and J by 2 bases, leaving 12 bases between them. The CDR3 sequence is 15 residues long. Germline-derived CDR1 and CDR2 are SGHVS and FNYEAQ. The CDR3, as DNA: TGTGCCAGCAGCTTAACCCCGGGGCGAAACACTGAAGCTTTCTTT. Its protein product is CASSLTPGRNTEAFF.

This clonotype was recorded many times. The J gene is TRBJ1-2, the V gene TRBV11-2, with D possibly TRBD1 on 5 matching bases. The V gene lost 4 bases and the J gene lost 0 bases, with 15 bases spanning the gap. In germline, CDR1 is SGHAT, CDR2 FQNNGV. The CDR3 loop spans 16 amino acids. The CDR3 reads CASSSLTGPPNYGYTF. The CDR3 bases are TGTGCCAGCAGCTCGCTAACAGGACCCCCTAACTATGGCTACACCTTC.

In this sample, this clonotype turned up many times. The rearrangement uses TRBV6-1 and TRBJ1-2; D remains ambiguous. Germline lookup yields CDR1 MNHNS and CDR2 SASEGT. V was pared by 5 bases and J by 0 bases, with 16 bases between. The CDR3 spans 16 residues. The CDR3 sequence is CASSQDPQTPNYGYTF. The DNA of the CDR3 is TGTGCCAGCAGTCAGGACCCACAAACCCCTAACTATGGCTACACCTTC.

In regard to this clonotype: This likely traces to a read error, being one base from a far larger clone. The rearrangement uses TRBV7-3 and TRBJ2-1; 7 bases are shared with TRBD2. The CDR3 has 13 residues. Germline CDR1 reads SGHTA; CDR2 reads FQGTGA. The V gene end was trimmed by 7 bases and the J gene end by 10 bases; junction bases not matched to a gene: 10. The CDR3 loop reads CASNAGERYEQFF. The CDR3 DNA reads TGTGCCAGCAACGCGGGGGAGAGGTACGAGCAGTTCTTC.

This clonotype was counted at least ten times. The chain joins TRBV3-1 to TRBJ1-5; no definite D call. The CDR3 covers 13 residues. The germline CDR1 and CDR2 sequences are LGHDT and YNNKEL (reference sequence). The germline V and J ends were trimmed by 3 bases and 11 bases, with 14 bases remaining between them. This chain's CDR3 is CASSHGQLSAQHF. The DNA of the CDR3 is TGTGCCAGCAGCCACGGGCAGCTATCAGCCCAGCATTTT.

This clonotype was found many times. The CDR3 spells CASSFVGSLNEQFF. CDR3 in DNA: TGTGCCAGCAGCTTCGTGGGCAGCCTAAATGAGCAGTTCTTC. The genes are TRBV11-2 and TRBJ2-1; no firm D call. Germline values: CDR1 SGHAT, CDR2 FQNNGV. The V gene lost 3 bases and the J gene lost 7 bases, with 13 bases spanning the gap. The CDR3 consists of 14 residues.

In its sample, this clonotype was seen many times. The genes are TRBV12-3 or TRBV12-4 and TRBJ1-2; D might be TRBD1 (6 bases). The CDR3 contains 14 residues. Deletions cut 4 bases from V and 5 bases from J, with 14 bases between. This CDR3 is CASSYDWGAYGYTF. The CDR3 DNA follows: TGTGCCAGCAGTTATGATTGGGGGGCGTATGGCTACACCTTC.

For this clonotype: A read error may explain this, as a much larger clone is one base away. The chain joins TRBV18 to TRBJ1-6; 7 bases fit TRBD1. This CDR3 is 13 amino acids long. J gave up 7 bases and V 4 bases, and 1 base lay outside the gene matches. Germline lookup yields CDR1 KGHSH and CDR2 LQKENI. The CDR3 DNA follows: TGTGCCAGCTCACGGGGACAGAATTCACCCCTCCACTTT. Translated, it gives CASSRGQNSPLHF.

This clonotype was observed many times. The chain has TRBV9 and TRBJ1-5, with 7 bases that match TRBD1. CDR1 and CDR2 from the germline V gene are SGDLS and YYNGEE. This CDR3 contains 14 residues. The V and J ends lost 3 bases and 5 bases, in that order; junction bases with no gene match: 5. The CDR3 DNA follows: TGTGCCAGCAGCGAAACAGGGGCGGATCAGCCCCAGCATTTT. This encodes CASSETGADQPQHF. The whole variable domain, remainder taken from reference TRBV9 and TRBJ1-5, is DSGVTQTPKHLITATGQRVTLRCSPRSGDLSVYWYQQSLDQGLQFLIQYYNGEERAKGNILERFSAQQFPDLHSELNLSSLELGDSALYFCASSETGADQPQHFGDGTRLSIL.

A note on this clonotype: A far larger clone is one base from this, pointing to a likely read error. The chain uses TRBV11-2 and TRBJ2-4; D unclear. Trimming took off 5 bases at V and 13 bases at J, with 24 bases between the two ends. The CDR3 loop spans 15 amino acids. CDR1 SGHAT and CDR2 FQNNGV come from the germline V gene. CDR3 loop: CASSALSSPYNEQYF. In nucleotides, the CDR3 is TGTGCCAGCAGCGCTTTGAGTAGCCCGTACAATGAGCAGTACTTC.

This clonotype was picked up many times. The chain has TRBV18 and TRBJ2-7, with D uncertain. Germline V gene data show CDR1 as KGHSH and CDR2 as LQKENI. The V and J ends lost 3 bases and 5 bases respectively, with 14 bases between them. This CDR3 spans 14 amino acids. The chain's CDR3 is CASSPGGLNDEQYF. CDR3 coding DNA: TGTGCCAGCTCACCTGGCGGCCTAAACGACGAGCAGTACTTC.

The table lists this clonotype with a few counts. V usage is TRBV5-1 and J usage is TRBJ2-3, with a tentative D call TRBD2 (7 bases). Trimming removed 3 bases at V and 0 bases at J, with 11 bases between. The length of the CDR3 is 15 residues. Germline CDR1 is SGHRS and CDR2 is YFSETQ. DNA of the CDR3: TGCGCCAGCAGCTATGGGGGGGCTAGCACAGATACGCAGTATTTT. Its translation is CASSYGGASTDTQYF.

In its sample, this clonotype was seen many times. A read error may produce the germline difference seen at one junction end. This chain links TRBV3-1 with TRBJ1-6; 7 nucleotides align to TRBD1. Germline V gene sequence: CDR1 LGHDT, CDR2 YNNKEL (reference sequence). CDR3 size: 15 residues. The CDR3 is CASTQGDRENSPLHF. In DNA, the CDR3 is TGTGCCAGCACCCAAGGCGACAGGGAAAATTCACCCCTCCACTTT.

As for this clonotype: A read error may be the cause here, since a much bigger clone is one base away. The chain joins TRBV18 to TRBJ2-1; 8 bases line up with TRBD2. The DNA end lines up better with TRBJ2-5; the J call may be wrong. The CDR3 runs 14 residues. Germline V gene sequence: CDR1 KGHSH, CDR2 LQKENI. CDR3 coding DNA: TGTGCCAGCTCACCACCGGCCGCGGGAGGGACCCAGTACTTC. Protein sequence: CASSPPAAGGTQYF.

This chain links TRBV11-2 with TRBJ2-5, with D tentatively TRBD2 (5 bases). The V gene lost 5 bases and the J gene lost 1 base, with 11 bases spanning the gap. CDR3 length: 14 residues. The germline V gene encodes CDR1 SGHAT and CDR2 FQNNGV. In DNA, the CDR3 is TGTGCCAGCAGCCTCCGGACTTTCCAAGAGACCCAGTACTTC. The encoded protein is CASSLRTFQETQYF.

The J gene is TRBJ2-4, the V gene TRBV13; 11 nucleotides agree with TRBD2. The CDR3 spans 17 residues. The J segment lost 2 bases and the V segment lost 5 bases, leaving 8 bases of the junction unmatched. In germline, CDR1 is PRHDT, CDR2 FYEKMQ (reference sequence). The CDR3 DNA reads as TGTGCCAGCAGCGACCCTAGCGGGGGGCTAACCAAAAACATTCAGTACTTC. This gives the protein CASSDPSGGLTKNIQYF.

This clonotype has a count of ten or more. The rearrangement joins TRBV24-1 to TRBJ1-5; D unclear. The CDR3 totals 16 residues. Trimming cost V 9 bases and J 9 bases, with 26 bases left between them. Germline CDR1 is KGHDR and CDR2 is SFDVKD. The CDR3 protein is CATRKGEAQVDWPQHF. In nucleotides, the CDR3 is TGTGCCACCCGCAAAGGCGAGGCCCAGGTCGACTGGCCCCAGCATTTT.

This clonotype was observed at least ten times. The chain combines TRBV29-1 with TRBJ2-5, with D uncertain. The V gene's germline CDR1 is SQVTM and CDR2 ANQGSEA. The CDR3 sequence is 15 residues long. V lost 4 bases, J lost 2 bases, and 17 bases lay in between. CDR3 bases: TGCAGCGTTGGCCCACACGGGTCACCTCAAGAGACCCAGTACTTC. Its protein product is CSVGPHGSPQETQYF.